Shown below are 9 T cell receptor beta chains from a single sample sequenced in a study of blood T cell repertoires in COVID-19. The method was immunoSEQ multiplex PCR; TCRdb's version includes in-frame clones alone and lacks a portion of them. The sample has over 120,000 clones; 80% are singletons. Sequencing used peripheral blood. The source is a man aged 65 to 85 who had recovered from COVID-19.

This chain links TRBV19 with TRBJ2-3, with TRBD2 identical over 7 bases. Germline V CDR1 and CDR2: LNHDA, SQIVND (reference sequence). Germline trimming cut 5 bases from V and 2 bases from J; bases unmatched to any gene: 7. CDR3 length equals 15 residues. The CDR3: CASSPRLALTDTQYF. CDR3 nucleotide sequence: TGTGCCAGTAGTCCGAGACTAGCTCTCACAGATACGCAGTATTTT.

The CDR3 DNA reads TGTGCCAGCAGTCTACCGACAGTAGCCAAAAACATTCAGTACTTC. Amino acid sequence: CASSLPTVAKNIQYF. This chain joins TRBV2 and TRBJ2-4; D is perhaps TRBD1 (5 bases). The CDR3 spans 15 residues. The V end was cut by 5 bases, the J end by 0 bases, with 11 bases between. Germline V CDR1 and CDR2: SNHLY, FYNNEI. Combining the CDR3 with reference TRBV2 and TRBJ2-4 gives the whole variable domain EPEVTQTPSHQVTQMGQEVILRCVPISNHLYFYWYRQILGQKVEFLVSFYNNEISEKSEIFDDQFSVERPDGSNFTLKIRSTKLEDSAMYFCASSLPTVAKNIQYFGAGTRLSVL.

The chain combines TRBV18 with TRBJ1-4; 9 bases fit TRBD1. CDR1 KGHSH and CDR2 LQKENI come from the germline V gene. This CDR3 contains 14 residues. Germline trimming cut 3 bases from V and 7 bases from J; bases unmatched to any gene: 3. DNA for the CDR3: TGTGCCAGCTCACCGCCGGACAGGGGTGAAAAACTGTTTTTT. It is translated as CASSPPDRGEKLFF.

The chain couples TRBV6-5 to TRBJ1-2; 8 bases agree with TRBD1. Germline values: CDR1 MNHEY, CDR2 SVGAGI. The CDR3 extends over 14 amino acids. V gave up 5 bases and J gave up 7 bases; unmatched junction bases: 9. CDR3 sequence: CASSRGRGQGGYTF. DNA for the CDR3: TGTGCCAGCAGTAGAGGCAGGGGGCAAGGTGGCTACACCTTC.

The chain couples TRBV12-5 to TRBJ2-3; a weak D match, TRBD1 (5 bases). Germline lookup yields CDR1 LGHNT and CDR2 FRNRAP. Trimming removed 1 base at V and 1 base at J, with 18 bases between. The CDR3 is 18 residues long. The CDR3 here is CASGLGAIPRAGTDTQYF. The CDR3 nucleotides are TGTGCTAGTGGTTTGGGGGCCATCCCCAGGGCGGGCACAGATACGCAGTATTTT.

This clone was detected only a few times. V and J are TRBV5-1 and TRBJ1-2; 8 bases map to TRBD1. V lost 4 bases to trimming and J lost 7 bases; unmatched junction nucleotides: 9. The CDR3 is 14 amino acids. The germline V gene has CDR1 SGHRS and CDR2 YFSETQ. The CDR3 DNA follows: TGCGCCAGCAGCCCGCATGACAGGGGCGGTGGCTACACCTTC. This sequence encodes CASSPHDRGGGYTF.

The chain uses TRBV30 and TRBJ1-3; D gene ambiguous. There are 12 residues in the CDR3. Germline values: CDR1 GTSNPN, CDR2 SVGIG (reference sequence). V was cut by 1 base and J by 3 bases, with 4 bases left in between. CDR3 protein: CAWSANGNTIYF. The CDR3 DNA follows: TGTGCCTGGAGTGCCAATGGAAACACCATATATTTT.

This clone was detected only a few times. The chain has TRBV5-6 and TRBJ2-1, with D maybe TRBD2 (6 bases). V was shortened by 1 base and J by 9 bases, with 8 bases between the two germline ends. This CDR3 spans 12 amino acids. The V gene's germline CDR1 is SGHDT and CDR2 YYEEEE. This CDR3 is CASSLWGGEQFF. Written as DNA, the CDR3 is TGTGCCAGCAGCTTGTGGGGAGGTGAGCAGTTCTTC.

Remarks on this clone: Other DNA variants within this sample encode the same CDR3. The chain carries TRBV2 and TRBJ1-5, with D possibly TRBD1 on 5 matching bases. The CDR3 length is 14 residues. V was shortened by 6 bases and J by 2 bases, with 11 bases between the two germline ends. The germline V gene encodes CDR1 SNHLY and CDR2 FYNNEI. CDR3 coding DNA: TGTGCCAGCAGCGGGGGAGGGGGCAATCAGCCCCAGCATTTT. Translating it yields CASSGGGGNQPQHF.